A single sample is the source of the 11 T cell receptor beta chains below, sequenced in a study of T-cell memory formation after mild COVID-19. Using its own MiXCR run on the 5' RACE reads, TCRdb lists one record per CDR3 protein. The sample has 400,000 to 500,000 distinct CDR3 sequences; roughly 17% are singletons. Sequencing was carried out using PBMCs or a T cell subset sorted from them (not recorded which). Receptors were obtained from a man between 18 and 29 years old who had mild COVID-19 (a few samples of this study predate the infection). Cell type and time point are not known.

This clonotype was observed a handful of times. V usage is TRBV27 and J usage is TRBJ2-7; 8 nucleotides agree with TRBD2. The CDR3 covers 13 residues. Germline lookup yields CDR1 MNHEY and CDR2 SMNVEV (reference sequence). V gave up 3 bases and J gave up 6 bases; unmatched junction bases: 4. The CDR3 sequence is CASSFGLAGEQYF. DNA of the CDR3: TGTGCCAGCAGTTTCGGACTAGCCGGCGAGCAGTACTTC.

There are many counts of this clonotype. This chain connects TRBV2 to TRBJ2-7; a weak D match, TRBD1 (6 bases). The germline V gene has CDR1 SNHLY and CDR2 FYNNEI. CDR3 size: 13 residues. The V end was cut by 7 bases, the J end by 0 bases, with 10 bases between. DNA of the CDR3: TGTGCCAGCACCCGACAGGACTCCTACGAGCAGTACTTC. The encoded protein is CASTRQDSYEQYF. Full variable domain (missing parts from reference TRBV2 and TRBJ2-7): EPEVTQTPSHQVTQMGQEVILRCVPISNHLYFYWYRQILGQKVEFLVSFYNNEISEKSEIFDDQFSVERPDGSNFTLKIRSTKLEDSAMYFCASTRQDSYEQYFGPGTRLTVT.

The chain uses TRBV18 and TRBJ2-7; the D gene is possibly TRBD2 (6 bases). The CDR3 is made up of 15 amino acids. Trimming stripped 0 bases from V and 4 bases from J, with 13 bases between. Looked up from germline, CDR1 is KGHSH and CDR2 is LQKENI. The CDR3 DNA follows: TGTGCCAGCTCACCACCCGTGACTAGAGGGTACGAGCAGTACTTC. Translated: CASSPPVTRGYEQYF.

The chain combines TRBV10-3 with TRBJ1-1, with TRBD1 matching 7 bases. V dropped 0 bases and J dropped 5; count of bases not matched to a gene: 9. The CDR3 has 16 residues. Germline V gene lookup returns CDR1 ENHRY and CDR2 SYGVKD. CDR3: CAISESGVRGRTEAFF. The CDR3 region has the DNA TGTGCCATCAGTGAGTCGGGGGTGAGGGGGCGGACTGAAGCTTTCTTT.

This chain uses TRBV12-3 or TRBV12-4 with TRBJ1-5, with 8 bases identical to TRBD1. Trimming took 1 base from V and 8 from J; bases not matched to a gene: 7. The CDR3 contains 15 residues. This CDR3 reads CASSLGTGPIKPQHF. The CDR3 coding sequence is TGTGCCAGCAGTTTAGGGACAGGGCCAATCAAGCCCCAGCATTTT.

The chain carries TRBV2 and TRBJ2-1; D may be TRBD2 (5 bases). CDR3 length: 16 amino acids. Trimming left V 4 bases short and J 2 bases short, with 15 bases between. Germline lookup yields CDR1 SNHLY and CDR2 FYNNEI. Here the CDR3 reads CASSGISGPAYNEQFF. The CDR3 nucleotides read TGTGCCAGCAGTGGGATAAGCGGACCCGCCTACAATGAGCAGTTCTTC.

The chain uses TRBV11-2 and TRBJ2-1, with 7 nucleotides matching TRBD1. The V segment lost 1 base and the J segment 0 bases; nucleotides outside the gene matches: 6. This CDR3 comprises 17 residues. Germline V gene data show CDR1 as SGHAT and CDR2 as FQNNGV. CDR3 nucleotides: TGTGCCAGCAGCTTAGGGAAGACAGGGCACTCCTACAATGAGCAGTTCTTC. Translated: CASSLGKTGHSYNEQFF.

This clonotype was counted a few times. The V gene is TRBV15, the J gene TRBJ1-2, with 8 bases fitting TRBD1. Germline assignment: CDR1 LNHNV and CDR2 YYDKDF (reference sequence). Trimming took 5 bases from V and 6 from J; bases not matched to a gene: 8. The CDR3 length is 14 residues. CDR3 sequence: CATSGMTGDNGYTF. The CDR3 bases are TGTGCCACCAGCGGAATGACAGGGGACAATGGCTACACCTTC.

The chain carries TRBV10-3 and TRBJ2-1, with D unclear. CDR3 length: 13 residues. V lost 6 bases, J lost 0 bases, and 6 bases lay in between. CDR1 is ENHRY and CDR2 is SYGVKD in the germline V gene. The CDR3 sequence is CAIRPGSYNEQFF. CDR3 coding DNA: TGTGCCATCAGGCCGGGCTCCTACAATGAGCAGTTCTTC.

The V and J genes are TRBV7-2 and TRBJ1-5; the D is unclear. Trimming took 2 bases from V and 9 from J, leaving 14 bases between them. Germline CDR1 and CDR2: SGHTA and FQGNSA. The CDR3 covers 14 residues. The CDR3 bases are TGTGCCAGCAGCTTATCGCGGGTTGTTCGGCCCCAGCATTTT. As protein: CASSLSRVVRPQHF.

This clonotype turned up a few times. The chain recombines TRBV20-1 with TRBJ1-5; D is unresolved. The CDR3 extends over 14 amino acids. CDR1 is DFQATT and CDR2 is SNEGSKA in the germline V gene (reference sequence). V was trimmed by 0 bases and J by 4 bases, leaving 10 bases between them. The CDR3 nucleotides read TGCAGTGCTAGAGACATGAGGGAAAATCAGCCCCAGCATTTT. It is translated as CSARDMRENQPQHF.